The count of the clone carrying this T cell receptor (beta chain) is one. The data originate from a study of blood T cell repertoires in COVID-19. As for the study in general: Some COVID-19 samples were acute and others convalescent; all came from the United States, Italy and Spain. PBMCs, B-cell-depleted T cells, or T cells provided the cDNA or gDNA that made up the material.

Original handling: The assay estimated nucleated cells by amplifying reference gene primers. Assay used: immunoSEQ multiplex PCR; TCRdb lists only in-frame clones, some missing. V, J and clone size derive from that table, while D and trimming were established from the DNA sequence. Of 310,000 or so clones in the sample, 70% to 90% are singletons; the top ten hold roughly 1.3%. The sample taken for sequencing was peripheral blood. This TCR was recovered from a man between 65 and 85 years old with acute or convalescent COVID-19.

The CDR3 is CASSSIGTSGVNTGELFF. The DNA for the CDR3 is TGCGCCAGCAGCTCGATCGGGACTAGCGGGGTGAACACCGGGGAGCTGTTTTTT. J is TRBJ2-2 and V is TRBV5-1; 13 bases are shared with TRBD2. J gave up 1 base and V 3 bases, and 6 bases lay outside the gene matches. The CDR3 spans 18 residues. Germline V gives CDR1 SGHRS, CDR2 YFSETQ.